These 8 T cell receptor beta chains were all obtained from the same sample, sequenced in a study of T cells in women clearing cervical HPV infection. Measured with immunoSEQ multiplex PCR; TCRdb has only the in-frame clones, and not every one. The ten top clones account for 1.2%, within a sample of some 40,000 clones. Sequencing was carried out using blood buffy coat. These receptors came from a woman aged 18 to 75 with a cervical HPV16 infection that either progressed to CIN3+ or cleared (not recorded which).

On this clone itself: The sequenced fragment ends 3 residues before the CDR3 boundary, so the rest is inferred from the germline J gene. The V and J genes are TRBV2 and TRBJ2-1; 8 nucleotides line up with TRBD2. Germline V CDR1 and CDR2: SNHLY, FYNNEI. With 4 bases clipped from V and 4 bases from J, the junction kept 6 bases outside the gene matches. The CDR3 has 15 amino acids. This CDR3 reads CASSVGGGRYNEQFF. Partial CDR3 DNA: TGTGCCAGCAGTGTCGGCGGGGGGCGATACAATGAG.

As concerns this clone: The read terminates 3 residues ahead of where the CDR3 ends, so the germline J gene completes it. This chain joins TRBV7-9 and TRBJ2-2; 8 nucleotides line up with TRBD1. CDR3 size: 14 residues. Germline lookup yields CDR1 SEHNR and CDR2 FQNEAQ (reference sequence). The part of the CDR3 DNA that was read is TGTGCCAGCAGCCGACAGGGGACCAATTCACCG. The encoded protein is CASSRQGTNSP. The full CDR3 protein reads CASSRQGTNSPLFF.

Concerning this clone: Read coverage stops 3 residues before the CDR3 terminus; the germline J gene supplies the remainder. V is TRBV7-3 and J is TRBJ2-6, with D possibly matching TRBD2 (5 bases). This CDR3 contains 16 residues. Germline CDR1 reads SGHTA; CDR2 reads FQGTGA. V was clipped by 5 bases and J by 4 bases, with 15 bases between them. CDR3: CASSPQAATGANVLTF. The covered CDR3 bases are TGTGCCAGCAGCCCCCAAGCGGCCACCGGGGCCAACGTC.

For this clone: The CDR3 extends 3 residues past the end of the read, so its final part is completed from the germline J gene. The chain uses TRBV7-8 and TRBJ2-5; 8 bases line up with TRBD2. Germline V gene sequence: CDR1 SGHVS, CDR2 FQNEAQ. V trimming: 1 base; J trimming: 1 base; junction bases outside the gene matches: 11. This CDR3 is 18 amino acids long. Incomplete CDR3 DNA: TGTGCCAGCAGCTTAGGCTTTTGGGTAGCGGGAACCCAAGAGACC. Its translation: CASSLGFWVAGTQET. The full CDR3 is CASSLGFWVAGTQETQYF.

On this clone itself: The read halts 3 residues ahead of the CDR3 end, with the missing end drawn from the germline J gene. This sequence joins TRBV20-1 and TRBJ2-7; 7 bases line up with TRBD2. V lost 5 bases and J lost 3; bases outside the gene matches: 19. From germline, CDR1 is DFQATT and CDR2 SNEGSKA (reference sequence). The CDR3 sequence is 17 residues long. The part of the CDR3 DNA that was read is TGCAGTGCTCTCCCTCCCGCGGGAGCTTCTAGTCGCTACGAG. Encoded protein: CSALPPAGASSRYE. The complete CDR3 sequence is CSALPPAGASSRYEQYF.

Concerning this clone itself: The sequence runs out 3 residues before the end of the CDR3; the remainder is reconstructed from the germline J gene. This rearrangement joins TRBV12-3 or TRBV12-4 to TRBJ2-7; TRBD1 matches 10 bases. Trimming removed 3 bases from V and 3 bases from J; junction bases left unmatched: 2. This CDR3 region has 14 residues. CDR3 in amino acids: CASSFGQGGYEQYF. CDR3 DNA (partial): TGTGCCAGCAGTTTCGGACAGGGGGGCTACGAG.

Note on this clone: The read ends 3 residues shy of where the CDR3 ends; the end is completed using the germline J gene. J is TRBJ1-2 and V is TRBV19; unclear D gene. Germline V gene data show CDR1 as LNHDA and CDR2 as SQIVND (reference sequence). Trimming took off 7 bases at V and 2 bases at J, with 17 bases between the two ends. This CDR3 comprises 15 residues. CDR3 DNA (partial): TGTGCCAGTACCCCCATTACTAGGGCGAACTATGGC. Residues: CASTPITRANYG. The entire CDR3 protein reads CASTPITRANYGYTF.

With respect to this clone: Sequencing ends 3 residues short of the CDR3 end; the germline J gene provides the rest. The gene calls are TRBV6-2 or TRBV6-3 and TRBJ2-3; 9 bases agree with TRBD1. With 5 bases clipped from V and 2 bases from J, the junction kept 5 bases outside the gene matches. Per germline, CDR1 MNHEY and CDR2 SVGEGT. CDR3 length equals 15 residues. The DNA read from the CDR3 is TGTGCCAGCAGTAGGACAGGGGATCCCACAGATACG. Translating it yields CASSRTGDPTDT. The full CDR3 sequence reads CASSRTGDPTDTQYF.